The T cell receptor beta chain under discussion was sequenced for a study of blood T cells in healthy people across ages (dated by TCRdb to 2014 to 2015). Context from the whole study: Template switching captured roughly one uniquely barcoded TCR beta cDNA molecule per two T cells in model experiments. The study measured age-related changes in TCR beta repertoire diversity using deep sequencing normalized with unique cDNA molecular identifiers. The study analyzed two additional independent replicas of 1 million unique cDNA reads from the same blood draw for two donors, one aged 18 to 30 and one aged 80 or older. The donors were split into four age groups: young (average around 15 years), middle-aged (over 35), aged (approximately 59) and long-lived (approximately 80). Donors of different ages were randomly distributed across sequencing lanes to avoid experimental bias. The full study reports these points: Compared with the aged group, the long-lived group had more naive CD4+ T cells, fewer expanded clones and increased TCR diversity, suggesting age selection. Conclusive comparison of naive and antigen-experienced compartments was prevented by the profiling of bulk unsorted PBMCs. Because the CMV infection status of the donors was unknown, age-related changes in expanded clonotypes may potentially have been confounded. Observed TCR beta diversity correlated strongly with the percentage of naive T cells measured by flow cytometry. Estimates of total diversity based on one million sequenced T cells were regarded as lower bounds and as underestimates. As age increased, observed TCR beta diversity per million T cells dropped in a roughly linear way, and a significant reduction was already evident by age 40.

Trimming takes 5 bases from V and 1 base from J, and the germline ends sit 7 bases apart. Its CDR3 holds 13 amino acids, cysteine through phenylalanine. Only the CDR3 portion is preserved as DNA: 39 bases, with reading frame beginning at the first base. As encoded in the germline V gene (reference sequence), CDR1 is SGHAT while CDR2 is FQDESV. Systemically healthy Caucasian individuals from Russia, approximately 39 in total and aged roughly 6 to 100 years, were included as donors. Ten milliliters of peripheral blood were collected from each donor into EDTA-treated Vacutainer tubes. PBMCs were isolated by Ficoll-Paque density-gradient centrifugation, with at least 7 million obtained per sample. Trizol reagent was used to extract total RNA from PBMCs, with at least 6 micrograms per sample. For every donor, an aliquot of PBMCs went through flow cytometry to measure the percentages of naive CD45RAhigh/CD27high T cells.

A note on this clonotype: Its antigen specificity is not known. Per-base qualities were not stored, and no clone one base away is much larger.

Receptor amplification or capture employed 5' RACE. Sequencing took place on an Illumina HiSeq 2500. A second about 7 to 11 cycle PCR used a sample-barcoded 5' primer and a J-beta primer mix. Each TCR beta cDNA molecule received a unique molecular identifier from a template-switch 5' adaptor carrying 12 random nucleotides. At least 2.5 million CDR3-containing paired-end reads were obtained from each sample. All of the RNA was converted into first-strand cDNA using the Mint cDNA synthesis kit, with a TRBC-specific oligonucleotide serving as the primer. Following uracil-DNA glycosylase treatment, all cDNA underwent a first 18-cycle PCR with the universal primers M1SS and BC2_uni_R. In the source study's methods: For normalization, 1 million high-quality reads, each with a distinct molecular identifier, were randomly selected from each sample. Reads sharing molecular identifiers were discarded rather than binned into consensus sequences. MiTCR, with a Q25 quality threshold and the strictest error-elimination algorithm, was used for CDR3 identification, clonotype clustering and error correction. Lower-bound total TCR beta diversity was estimated with a nonparametric unseen species model using Euler transformation. TCRdb's own reprocessing of the public reads used fastp at Q25 and MiXCR and kept productive beta chains. Each record represents a unique CDR3 protein, reported with the most common genes and DNA among its rows. TCRdb, not the authors, supplied the V and J calls. In all, the sample holds about 970,000 distinct CDR3 sequences, and just over 50% of those were seen once. About 21% of the sample is taken by the ten largest.

This receptor chain uses TRBV11-1 and TRBJ2-3, with the identity of the D gene unclear. The source is a woman aged 55-70 years in good health. The sample taken for sequencing was blood. The DNA sequence is as follows: TGTGCCAGCAGCCGAAGCCGCACAGATACGCAGTATTTT. Its translation reads: CASSRSRTDTQYF.